Reported below is one T cell receptor beta chain. Those enrolled in Seattle joined during active infection and were followed longitudinally afterward. The table came from immunoSEQ multiplex PCR; TCRdb's copy has only in-frame clones and leaves some out. The repertoire holds roughly 62,000 clones, with about 80% as singletons. This sample was included in a study of blood T cell repertoires in COVID-19. The sequence was obtained from a man at least 80 years old with COVID-19, enrolled during active disease. The sequencing input was peripheral blood.

CDR3 nucleotides: TGCAGCGGGGGACAGGGGGCAAGGGAGCTGTTTTTT. Its translation is CSGGQGARELFF. The chain uses TRBV29-1 and TRBJ2-2, with TRBD1 identical over 12 bases. The CDR3 contains 12 residues. J lost 9 bases, V lost 7 bases, and 3 bases had no gene match. CDR1 is SQVTM and CDR2 is ANQGSEA in the germline V gene.